The 12 T cell receptor beta chains below were found in one sample sequenced in a study of blood T cell repertoires in COVID-19. TCRdb's copy holds only in-frame clones and misses some; the assay was immunoSEQ multiplex PCR. The sample has about 80,000 clones, roughly four fifths seen once. Sequenced: peripheral blood. The receptors stem from a human donor in a cohort sampled during active COVID-19.

The chain employs TRBV2 and TRBJ1-2, with TRBD1 matching 8 bases. Germline loops: CDR1 SNHLY, CDR2 FYNNEI. This CDR3 has 17 amino acids. Losses at the gene ends were 4 bases for V and 6 bases for J; bases not matched to a gene: 16. CDR3: CASSAGTGLTNIHGYTF. In DNA form, the CDR3 reads TGTGCCAGCAGTGCCGGGACAGGACTAACTAATATTCATGGCTACACCTTC.

The genes are TRBV4-2 and TRBJ2-7, with TRBD1 matching 8 bases. V lost 0 bases and J lost 2; bases outside the gene matches: 6. Germline V gene data show CDR1 as LGHNA and CDR2 as YNFKEQ. There are 16 residues in the CDR3. The CDR3 loop is CASSQEGTGSTYEQYF. CDR3 nucleotides: TGTGCCAGCAGCCAAGAGGGGACAGGATCTACCTACGAGCAGTACTTC.

This clone was picked up one time. The chain joins TRBV7-9 to TRBJ1-5; 10 bases are shared with TRBD1. Germline trimming cut 5 bases from V and 2 bases from J; bases unmatched to any gene: 6. CDR1 and CDR2 from the germline V gene are SEHNR and FQNEAQ (reference sequence). CDR3 length: 16 residues. Here the CDR3 DNA reads TGTGCCAGCAGCCTGGGGGACAGGGGTGGCAATCAGCCCCAGCATTTT. This gives the protein CASSLGDRGGNQPQHF.

The rearrangement links TRBV4-2 to TRBJ2-1; 11 bases are shared with TRBD2. The germline CDR1 and CDR2 sequences are LGHNA and YNFKEQ. V gave up 2 bases and J gave up 6 bases; unmatched junction bases: 3. The CDR3 extends over 15 amino acids. CDR3: CASSQLAGGVNEQFF. The CDR3, as DNA: TGTGCCAGCAGCCAATTAGCGGGGGGGGTCAATGAGCAGTTCTTC.

V and J are TRBV28 and TRBJ2-3, with D maybe TRBD1 (7 bases). Germline CDR1 MDHEN, CDR2 SYDVKM. Trimming took 5 bases from V and 4 from J, leaving 22 bases between them. The CDR3 is made up of 17 amino acids. CDR3 sequence: CASSPRGRGREADTQYF. For the CDR3, the DNA is TGTGCCAGCAGTCCGAGGGGGCGGGGCCGAGAGGCAGATACGCAGTATTTT.

The chain recombines TRBV9 with TRBJ2-1, with TRBD1 as a possible D gene (5 bases). CDR1 is SGDLS and CDR2 is YYNGEE in the germline V gene. This CDR3 has 14 amino acids. Deletions cut 2 bases from V and 8 bases from J, with 14 bases between. CDR3 amino acids: CASSVFRGGDEQFF. The CDR3 region has the DNA TGTGCCAGCAGCGTTTTTAGGGGCGGTGATGAGCAGTTCTTC.

The rearrangement joins TRBV6-2 or TRBV6-3 to TRBJ2-2; 11 positions agree with TRBD2. V was pared by 5 bases and J by 1 base, with 3 bases of the junction left unmatched. This CDR3 region has 16 residues. The germline CDR1 and CDR2 sequences are MNHEY and SVGEGT. This CDR3 reads CASSDGLAGNTGELFF. DNA of the CDR3: TGTGCCAGCAGTGACGGACTAGCGGGGAACACCGGGGAGCTGTTTTTT.

This chain connects TRBV19 to TRBJ1-6; possibly TRBD1 for D (6 bases). This CDR3 has 14 residues. The germline V and J ends were trimmed by 8 bases and 10 bases, with 18 bases remaining between them. Germline CDR1 is LNHDA and CDR2 is SQIVND (reference sequence). The CDR3 loop is CASESGGRRSPLHF. CDR3 coding DNA: TGTGCCAGTGAAAGCGGGGGGCGAAGATCACCCCTCCACTTT.

This clone was seen only once. This chain links TRBV7-9 with TRBJ2-3, with TRBD2 matching over 8 bases. Germline V gene data show CDR1 as SEHNR and CDR2 as FQNEAQ (reference sequence). Trimming removed 5 bases from V and 1 base from J; junction bases left unmatched: 8. There are 16 residues in the CDR3. The CDR3 loop reads CASSQYSGARTDTQYF. The DNA for the CDR3 is TGTGCCAGCAGCCAGTATAGCGGGGCCCGCACAGATACGCAGTATTTT.

The V and J genes are TRBV28 and TRBJ1-5; D is unclear. Trimming removed 7 bases at V and 7 bases at J, with 11 bases between. The CDR3 extends over 12 amino acids. Germline loops: CDR1 MDHEN, CDR2 SYDVKM. The CDR3 sequence: CASKTVEQPQHF. The CDR3 bases are TGTGCCAGCAAGACGGTGGAGCAGCCCCAGCATTTT.

The chain carries TRBV7-9 and TRBJ2-3, with D tentatively TRBD2 (7 bases). With 2 bases removed from V and 6 bases from J, the gap between germline ends came to 18 bases. The CDR3 is 16 residues long. Germline V CDR1 and CDR2: SEHNR, FQNEAQ (reference sequence). In nucleotides, the CDR3 is TGTGCCAGCAGCTTAAGAGGGGGGGGCCGAGTGGATACGCAGTATTTT. It yields the protein CASSLRGGGRVDTQYF.

The rearrangement joins TRBV19 to TRBJ1-1; D is ambiguous. This CDR3 region has 13 residues. Germline-derived CDR1 and CDR2 are LNHDA and SQIVND (reference sequence). With 6 bases removed from V and 4 bases from J, the gap between germline ends came to 12 bases. The CDR3 DNA sequence: TGTGCCAGTAGACCCTCGGGTGGCACTGAAGCTTTCTTT. Residues: CASRPSGGTEAFF.